Shown below are 12 T cell receptor beta chains from a single sample sequenced in a study of control samples from healthy donors and cancer patients (dated by TCRdb to 2018 to 2021). Library generation was performed with the immunoSEQ multiplex PCR assay. TCRdb carries this immuneACCESS record with in-frame sequences only. Its versions omit some clonotypes, under half of them owing to an unresolved V gene in the studies checked, with the rest unexplained. In this sample the table shows about 14,000 clones, about 80% of which occur a single time. The ten largest make up 17% of the sample. Source material: formalin-fixed, paraffin-embedded tissue. These receptors came from a female donor with lung cancer.

The chain has TRBV21-1 and TRBJ2-7; TRBD1, the D gene given by the table, was not confirmed from the DNA. TRBV21-1 is classified as a pseudogene. The CDR3 has 19 amino acids. The CDR3 sequence: CASSKVLSCWAATGLRKYF. The CDR3 DNA reads TGTGCCAGCAGCAAAGTTTTATCGTGTTGGGCCGCGACAGGCCTCCGAAAGTACTTC.

The chain recombines TRBV7-8 with TRBJ1-3; TRBD1 matches 8 bases. Germline CDR1 and CDR2: SGHVS and FQNEAQ. Losses at the gene ends were 1 base for V and 4 bases for J; bases not matched to a gene: 3. This CDR3 comprises 15 residues. This chain's CDR3 is CASSLGRTGGNTIYF. DNA of the CDR3: TGTGCCAGCAGCTTAGGAAGGACAGGGGGAAACACCATATATTTT. Using reference TRBV7-8 and TRBJ1-3 for the parts outside the CDR3, the full variable domain is GAGVSQSPRYKVAKRGQDVALRCDPISGHVSLFWYQQALGQGPEFLTYFQNEAQLDKSGLPSDRFFAERPEGSVSTLKIQRTQQEDSAVYLCASSLGRTGGNTIYFGEGSWLTVV.

This chain joins TRBV5-5 and TRBJ2-7; D gene uncertain. Germline V gene lookup returns CDR1 SGHKS and CDR2 YYEKEE (reference sequence). The CDR3 consists of 17 residues. The V end lost 2 bases, the J end lost 1 base, and 19 bases lay between the germline ends. CDR3 sequence: CASSLIWVVPESYEQYF. For the CDR3, the DNA is TGTGCCAGCAGCTTAATTTGGGTGGTACCGGAGTCCTACGAGCAGTACTTC.

V is TRBV6-5 and J is TRBJ1-1; D remains ambiguous. This CDR3 region has 14 residues. Germline CDR1 and CDR2: MNHEY and SVGAGI. Trimming cost V 5 bases and J 0 bases, with 10 bases left between them. The chain's CDR3 is CASSPRSLNTEAFF. The CDR3 bases are TGTGCCAGCAGTCCCCGCAGCCTGAACACTGAAGCTTTCTTT.

The V and J genes are TRBV19 and TRBJ1-6, with D perhaps TRBD1 (5 bases). CDR1 is LNHDA, CDR2 SQIVND, per germline (reference sequence). The CDR3 is made up of 15 amino acids. Trimming took 5 bases from V and 4 from J, leaving 12 bases between them. DNA of the CDR3: TGTGCCAGTAGTCTCTCGGGGCTGTATAATTCACCCCTCCACTTT. It specifies CASSLSGLYNSPLHF. The variable domain in full, completed from reference TRBV19 and TRBJ1-6, reads DGGITQSPKYLFRKEGQNVTLSCEQNLNHDAMYWYRQDPGQGLRLIYYSQIVNDFQKGDIAEGYSVSREKKESFPLTVTSAQKNPTAFYLCASSLSGLYNSPLHFGNGTRLTVT.

This chain joins TRBV7-3 and TRBJ2-3, with TRBD2 matching 13 bases. CDR1 and CDR2 (germline): SGHTA, FQGTGA. The CDR3 is 17 amino acids. With V trimmed by 3 bases and J by 4 bases, 7 bases remained unmatched. CDR3 nucleotides: TGTGCCAGCAGCTTGAGCAGACTAGCGGGAGGCTCAGATACGCAGTATTTT. It encodes CASSLSRLAGGSDTQYF.

This clone has only one observation. The chain uses TRBV5-1 and TRBJ2-6; D ambiguous. Germline values: CDR1 SGHRS, CDR2 YFSETQ. This CDR3 contains 13 residues. The ends were cut back, 7 bases at V and 1 base at J, with 6 bases in the middle. The CDR3 nucleotides read TGCGCCAGCTCCGATTCTGGGGCCAACGTCCTGACTTTC. Protein: CASSDSGANVLTF.

The chain is built from TRBV7-8 and TRBJ1-4; D remains ambiguous. Germline values: CDR1 SGHVS, CDR2 FQNEAQ. The CDR3 consists of 17 residues. V was pared by 5 bases and J by 3 bases, with 19 bases between. The CDR3 region has the DNA TGTGCCAGCAGCGCCTTTCGTCTTAGAACAGCTAATGAAAAACTGTTTTTT. This codes for CASSAFRLRTANEKLFF.

The V call is TRBV7-2, the J call TRBJ1-2; weak D call: TRBD1 (5 bases). The germline gives CDR1 SGHTA, CDR2 FQGNSA. CDR3 length: 15 residues. V shed 0 bases and J shed 8 bases, with 16 bases lying between them. The CDR3, as DNA: TGTGCCAGCAGCTTAGCGTGGACGGGGGGACGCGGCTACACCTTC. This gives the protein CASSLAWTGGRGYTF.

The chain has TRBV3-1 (or the pseudogene TRBV3-2) and TRBJ1-5, with unresolved D. The germline gives CDR1 LGHDT, CDR2 YNNKEL (reference sequence). V was pared by 0 bases and J by 7 bases, with 7 bases between. The CDR3 spans 13 residues. For the CDR3, the DNA is TGTGCCAGCAGCCAAGACCAATTACAGCCCCAGCATTTT. It specifies CASSQDQLQPQHF.

The chain uses TRBV5-1 and TRBJ2-5, with TRBD2 identical over 7 bases. There are 13 residues in the CDR3. Germline CDR1 reads SGHRS; CDR2 reads YFSETQ. J gave up 2 bases and V 7 bases, and 5 bases lay outside the gene matches. CDR3 nucleotides: TGCGCCAGCCGAAAGGGAGGGCAAGAGACCCAGTACTTC. Its translation: CASRKGGQETQYF. The whole variable domain, filled in from reference TRBV5-1 and TRBJ2-5, reads KAGVTQTPRYLIKTRGQQVTLSCSPISGHRSVSWYQQTPGQGLQFLFEYFSETQRNKGNFPGRFSGRQFSNSRSEMNVSTLELGDSALYLCASRKGGQETQYFGPGTRLLVL.

The gene calls are TRBV6-6 and TRBJ1-4; tentatively, D is TRBD1 (6 bases). Germline V CDR1 and CDR2: MNHNY, SVGAGI (reference sequence). This CDR3 comprises 13 residues. V gave up 8 bases and J gave up 7 bases, with 14 bases separating them. Here the CDR3 DNA reads TGTGCCAGCGCACCCCGGACAGCTGAAAAACTGTTTTTT. This gives the protein CASAPRTAEKLFF.